A single sample gave rise to the 23 T cell receptor beta chains below, sequenced in a study of naive and memory T cell subsets. Overall study results and limits: Possibly reflecting memory cells re-expressing CD45RA, a few larger clonotypes occurred in naive repertoires, especially CD8.

For these receptors, no antigen is known. The beta constant-region primer was an equimolar mix of two oligonucleotides covering TRBC1 and TRBC2. Nested alpha and beta constant-region primers with the SP2 primer drove four PCR rounds on ligated cDNA. MiXCR, applied by TCRdb to the UMI-ligation and nested PCR reads, yields one record per CDR3 protein. This table holds over 130,000 distinct CDR3 sequences, approximately 20% found once. Sequencing was carried out using naive CD8+ T cells from blood. The receptor set was obtained from a human donor in good health.

This clonotype was detected a few times. The rearrangement joins TRBV15 to TRBJ1-3; TRBD1 is a possible D gene (6 bases). The V gene's germline CDR1 is LNHNV and CDR2 YYDKDF (reference sequence). V lost 0 bases, J lost 3 bases, and 9 bases lay in between. CDR3 size: 15 residues. Written as DNA, the CDR3 is TGTGCCACCAGCAGAGACAGGGGAGTTGGAAACACCATATATTTT. Residues: CATSRDRGVGNTIYF.

This clonotype was seen more than once but under ten times. The CDR3 nucleotides are TGTGCTAGTGGCGACACAGGGTACAATGAGCAGTTCTTC. Its protein product is CASGDTGYNEQFF. The chain recombines TRBV12-5 with TRBJ2-1; D is perhaps TRBD1 (6 bases). V was trimmed by 6 bases and J by 4 bases, leaving 10 bases between them. The length of the CDR3 is 13 residues. Germline CDR1 is LGHNT and CDR2 is FRNRAP.

The genes are TRBV27 and TRBJ2-1; 13 bases line up with TRBD2. Germline lookup yields CDR1 MNHEY and CDR2 SMNVEV (reference sequence). The V segment lost 3 bases and the J segment 9 bases; nucleotides outside the gene matches: 5. This CDR3 region has 15 residues. CDR3 amino acids: CASSFRGLAGIEQFF. DNA for the CDR3: TGTGCCAGCAGTTTCCGGGGACTAGCGGGAATTGAGCAGTTCTTC.

The chain recombines TRBV27 with TRBJ1-3; D call uncertain. The V end lost 3 bases, the J end lost 4 bases, and 7 bases lay between the germline ends. The CDR3 contains 13 residues. CDR1 MNHEY and CDR2 SMNVEV come from the germline V gene (reference sequence). Here the CDR3 DNA reads TGTGCCAGCAGTTTGCTGGGAGGAAACACCATATATTTT. Protein product: CASSLLGGNTIYF.

The chain couples TRBV2 to TRBJ2-7; D might be TRBD1 or TRBD2, each matching 5 bases. V shed 2 bases and J shed 2 bases, with 16 bases lying between them. The germline CDR1 and CDR2 sequences are SNHLY and FYNNEI. The CDR3 runs to 16 residues. The CDR3 DNA reads as TGTGCCAGCAGTGAATATATGGGGGAATGGCCCTACGAGCAGTACTTC. The encoded protein is CASSEYMGEWPYEQYF.

This chain links TRBV6-2 or TRBV6-3 with TRBJ2-7; D gene unclear. The V end was cut by 0 bases, the J end by 3 bases, with 9 bases between. Per germline, CDR1 MNHEY and CDR2 SVGEGT. The CDR3 has 14 amino acids. The CDR3: CASSYSLSSYEQYF. The DNA of the CDR3 is TGTGCCAGCAGTTACTCGTTGTCTAGCTACGAGCAGTACTTC.

The J gene is TRBJ2-1, the V gene TRBV30; D possibly corresponds to TRBD2 (7 bases). CDR1 and CDR2 from the germline V gene are GTSNPN and SVGIG (reference sequence). V was shortened by 5 bases and J by 8 bases, with 25 bases between the two germline ends. The CDR3 has 16 amino acids. The CDR3 loop reads CAWEGGGQRQVDEQFF. CDR3 nucleotides: TGTGCCTGGGAGGGGGGGGGACAAAGACAGGTCGATGAGCAGTTCTTC.

V is TRBV6-5 and J is TRBJ2-5, with TRBD1 identical over 10 bases. CDR3 length equals 20 residues. The V gene's germline CDR1 is MNHEY and CDR2 SVGAGI. V gave up 6 bases and J gave up 2 bases; unmatched junction bases: 21. CDR3 residues: CASSPELDRGRGPPQETQYF. The CDR3 bases are TGTGCCAGCAGCCCCGAGCTAGACAGGGGGCGAGGGCCCCCTCAAGAGACCCAGTACTTC.

This clonotype was seen more than once but under ten times. This chain links TRBV27 with TRBJ2-3; D is uncertain. This CDR3 is built from 15 residues. Deletions cut 8 bases from V and 4 bases from J, with 19 bases between. From germline, CDR1 is MNHEY and CDR2 SMNVEV (reference sequence). The CDR3: CASAVDQTSPDTQYF. In DNA form, the CDR3 reads TGTGCCAGCGCCGTGGACCAAACGTCCCCAGATACGCAGTATTTT.

In this sample, this clonotype turned up a few times. The chain employs TRBV28 and TRBJ2-1; a weak D match, TRBD2 (5 bases). V dropped 1 base and J dropped 6 bases, with 13 bases sitting between them. Germline lookup yields CDR1 MDHEN and CDR2 SYDVKM. This CDR3 is built from 15 residues. The CDR3 DNA follows: TGTGCCAGCAGTTTATTGGAGCCCGGGATCAATGAGCAGTTCTTC. The encoded protein is CASSLLEPGINEQFF.

This clonotype was seen more than once but under ten times. The chain combines TRBV4-2 with TRBJ2-1; D not resolved. The CDR3 loop spans 12 amino acids. The V end was cut by 3 bases, the J end by 9 bases, with 9 bases between. Looked up from germline, CDR1 is LGHNA and CDR2 is YNFKEQ. The DNA for the CDR3 is TGTGCCAGCAGCCACACACAAGGTGAGCAGTTCTTC. This codes for CASSHTQGEQFF.

This clonotype has ten or more counts. The chain employs TRBV12-3 or TRBV12-4 and TRBJ2-7; 10 bases map to TRBD1. V lost 3 bases, J lost 4 bases, and 3 bases stayed unmatched. This CDR3 region has 14 residues. CDR3 residues: CASSFGQGGYEQYF. CDR3 nucleotides: TGTGCCAGCAGTTTCGGACAGGGGGGGTACGAGCAGTACTTC.

This clonotype has a handful of counts. V gene TRBV2 combines with J gene TRBJ2-2, with 9 positions matching TRBD2. V shed 8 bases, J shed 3 bases, and the junction held 7 bases outside the gene matches. Germline values: CDR1 SNHLY, CDR2 FYNNEI. The CDR3 has 15 amino acids. CDR3 residues: CASRPGLAHTGELFF. DNA of the CDR3: TGTGCCAGCCGCCCGGGACTAGCCCACACCGGGGAGCTGTTTTTT. The whole variable domain, filled in from reference TRBV2 and TRBJ2-2, reads EPEVTQTPSHQVTQMGQEVILRCVPISNHLYFYWYRQILGQKVEFLVSFYNNEISEKSEIFDDQFSVERPDGSNFTLKIRSTKLEDSAMYFCASRPGLAHTGELFFGEGSRLTVL.

This clonotype has a handful of counts. The V call is TRBV2, the J call TRBJ2-7, with D possibly TRBD1 on 6 matching bases. The CDR3 consists of 14 residues. Per germline, CDR1 SNHLY and CDR2 FYNNEI. Deletions cut 7 bases from V and 5 bases from J, with 18 bases between. Here the CDR3 reads CASTASGQYHEQYF. The CDR3 DNA reads as TGTGCCAGCACCGCAAGCGGACAGTACCACGAGCAGTACTTC.

J is TRBJ2-3 and V is TRBV23-1; 14 bases align to TRBD2. TRBV23-1 is given ORF status, its function remaining uncertain. The J segment lost 3 bases and the V segment lost 3 bases, leaving 11 bases of the junction unmatched. This CDR3 spans 19 amino acids. This CDR3 reads CASSQLRGGTSGRTDTQYF. DNA for the CDR3: TGCGCCAGCAGTCAGCTGAGAGGGGGGACTAGCGGGAGAACAGATACGCAGTATTTT.

This clonotype turned up a few times. This chain links TRBV12-3 or TRBV12-4 with TRBJ2-1; 8 bases line up with TRBD2. V dropped 5 bases and J dropped 2; count of bases not matched to a gene: 2. The CDR3 spans 14 residues. The CDR3 sequence is CASSLSGAYNEQFF. CDR3 coding DNA: TGTGCCAGCAGTCTTAGCGGGGCCTACAATGAGCAGTTCTTC.

The chain is built from TRBV7-2 and TRBJ1-2; 9 nucleotides line up with TRBD1. V was clipped by 1 base and J by 7 bases; unmatched bases: 10. Per germline, CDR1 SGHTA and CDR2 FQGNSA. This CDR3 has 16 amino acids. The CDR3 reads CASSLEAGTGLSGYTF. The DNA for the CDR3 is TGTGCCAGCAGCTTAGAAGCTGGGACAGGGCTTTCTGGCTACACCTTC.

This clonotype was seen only a few times. Here the CDR3 reads CASSQLGQGETQYF. In DNA, the CDR3 is TGTGCCAGCAGTCAGTTGGGGCAAGGAGAGACCCAGTACTTC. J is TRBJ2-5 and V is TRBV12-3 or TRBV12-4, with D tentatively TRBD1 (5 bases). The V end lost 5 bases, the J end lost 4 bases, and 14 bases lay between the germline ends. CDR3 length: 14 residues.

The J gene is TRBJ2-7, the V gene TRBV7-3; TRBD1 agrees at 8 bases. Unmatched junction bases numbered 4, after V lost 5 bases and J lost 1 base. The CDR3 is 14 residues long. Germline CDR1 and CDR2: SGHTA and FQGTGA. The CDR3 here is CASSAYRGSYEQYF. In nucleotides, the CDR3 is TGTGCCAGCAGCGCCTACAGGGGGTCCTACGAGCAGTACTTC. Based on the CDR3 plus reference TRBV7-3 and TRBJ2-7, the full variable domain is GAGVSQTPSNKVTEKGKYVELRCDPISGHTALYWYRQSLGQGPEFLIYFQGTGAADDSGLPNDRFFAVRPEGSVSTLKIQRTERGDSAVYLCASSAYRGSYEQYFGPGTRLTVT.

This sequence joins TRBV27 and TRBJ2-3; D call uncertain. Trimming left V 1 base short and J 2 bases short, with 4 bases between. Per germline, CDR1 MNHEY and CDR2 SMNVEV (reference sequence). The CDR3 extends over 13 amino acids. In DNA form, the CDR3 reads TGTGCCAGCAGTTTATGGCTCACAGATACGCAGTATTTT. Translation: CASSLWLTDTQYF.

This clonotype was detected a few times. This chain joins TRBV6-5 and TRBJ2-1; 9 bases are a match to TRBD2. CDR3 length: 16 residues. V lost 0 bases, J lost 7 bases, and 7 bases stayed unmatched. Germline V lookup: CDR1 MNHEY, CDR2 SVGAGI. CDR3 residues: CASSYSVAGVPNEQFF. Written as DNA, the CDR3 is TGTGCCAGCAGTTACTCTGTAGCGGGAGTTCCAAATGAGCAGTTCTTC.

This chain joins TRBV27 and TRBJ2-7; maybe TRBD1 (5 bases). CDR3 length: 14 residues. Germline V gene sequence: CDR1 MNHEY, CDR2 SMNVEV (reference sequence). Trimming removed 2 bases at V and 2 bases at J, with 10 bases between. CDR3 sequence reads: CASSLGAATYEQYF. CDR3 in DNA: TGTGCCAGCAGTTTAGGGGCAGCAACCTACGAGCAGTACTTC.

This rearrangement joins TRBV7-9 to TRBJ1-1; D uncertain. Germline assignment: CDR1 SEHNR and CDR2 FQNEAQ (reference sequence). Trimming shortened V by 1 base and J by 3 bases, and 9 bases separated the two germline ends. This CDR3 is built from 14 residues. CDR3: CASSLGGFHTEAFF. The CDR3 coding sequence is TGTGCCAGCAGCTTAGGTGGGTTTCACACTGAAGCTTTCTTT.